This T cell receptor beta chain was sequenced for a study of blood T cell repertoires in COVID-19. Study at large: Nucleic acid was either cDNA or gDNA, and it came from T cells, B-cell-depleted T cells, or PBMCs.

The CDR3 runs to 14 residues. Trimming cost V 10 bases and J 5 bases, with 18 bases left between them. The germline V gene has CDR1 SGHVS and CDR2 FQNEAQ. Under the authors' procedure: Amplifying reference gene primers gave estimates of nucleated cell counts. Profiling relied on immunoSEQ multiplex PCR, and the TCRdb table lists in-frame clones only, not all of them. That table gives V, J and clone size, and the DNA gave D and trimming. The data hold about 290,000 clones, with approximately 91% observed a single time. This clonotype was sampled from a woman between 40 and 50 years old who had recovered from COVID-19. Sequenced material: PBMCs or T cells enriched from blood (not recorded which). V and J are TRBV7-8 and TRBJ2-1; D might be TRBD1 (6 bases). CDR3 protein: CANPRGSTHNEQFF. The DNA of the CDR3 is TGTGCCAACCCCAGGGGCTCTACTCACAATGAGCAGTTCTTC.